Shown below are 21 T cell receptor beta chains from a single sample sequenced in a study of technical replicates of blood from a few donors. The repertoire was sequenced with immunoSEQ multiplex PCR; TCRdb's copy has only in-frame clones and lacks some. The sample consists of 75,000 to 100,000 clones, just under 95% of them appearing once. Sequences were obtained from T cells isolated from PBMCs. The receptor set was obtained from a human donor in good health.

The chain is built from TRBV5-6 and TRBJ1-2; D possibly corresponds to TRBD1 (6 bases). Per the germline V gene, CDR1 is SGHDT and CDR2 is YYEEEE. This CDR3 has 11 amino acids. Trimming took off 4 bases at V and 8 bases at J, with 9 bases between the two ends. For the CDR3, the DNA is TGTGCCAGCAGCGGCAGGGGCGGCTACACCTTC. This translates into CASSGRGGYTF. The full variable domain, rest sourced from reference TRBV5-6 and TRBJ1-2, is DAGVTQSPTHLIKTRGQQVTLRCSPKSGHDTVSWYQQALGQGPQFIFQYYEEEERQRGNFPDRFSGHQFPNYSSELNVNALLLGDSALYLCASSGRGGYTFGSGTRLTVV.

The chain carries TRBV10-3 and TRBJ1-2; TRBD1 aligns across 9 bases. The CDR3 is made up of 15 amino acids. In germline, CDR1 is ENHRY, CDR2 SYGVKD. V trimming: 3 bases; J trimming: 6 bases; junction bases outside the gene matches: 8. CDR3 amino acids: CAISDSSTGGDGYTF. The CDR3 DNA is TGTGCCATCAGTGACTCTTCAACAGGGGGCGATGGCTACACCTTC.

The chain combines TRBV27 with TRBJ2-7; possibly TRBD1 for D (5 bases). Trimming shortened V by 3 bases and J by 3 bases, and 12 bases separated the two germline ends. Germline-derived CDR1 and CDR2 are MNHEY and SMNVEV (reference sequence). The CDR3 covers 14 residues. The CDR3 is CASSLARGNYEQYF. The CDR3 DNA reads as TGTGCCAGCAGTTTGGCAAGGGGCAACTACGAGCAGTACTTC.

V and J are TRBV5-1 and TRBJ2-3; maybe TRBD2 (7 bases). In germline, CDR1 is SGHRS, CDR2 YFSETQ. Trimming removed 2 bases at V and 2 bases at J, with 15 bases between. The CDR3 spans 16 residues. CDR3 DNA sequence: TGCGCCAGCAGCTTTGATGTGGCGGGGGCCACAGATACGCAGTATTTT. Translating gives CASSFDVAGATDTQYF.

V is TRBV25-1 and J is TRBJ1-2, with a weak D call TRBD1 (6 bases). The CDR3 has 14 residues. The germline CDR1 and CDR2 sequences are MGHDK and SYGVNS. The ends were cut back, 3 bases at V and 4 bases at J, with 12 bases in the middle. The CDR3 DNA reads TGTGCCAGCAGTGACAGGGGCATAGGCTATGGCTACACCTTC. It is translated as CASSDRGIGYGYTF.

The chain recombines TRBV6-5 with TRBJ2-7, with TRBD1 as a possible D gene (5 bases). There are 16 residues in the CDR3. Looked up from germline, CDR1 is MNHEY and CDR2 is SVGAGI. The V and J ends lost 0 bases and 3 bases respectively, with 15 bases between them. This CDR3 is CASSYSRQGSLYEQYF. The CDR3, as DNA: TGTGCCAGCAGTTACTCCCGGCAGGGCAGCCTCTACGAGCAGTACTTC.

This chain links TRBV7-9 with TRBJ1-1; 9 bases fit TRBD1. The CDR3 runs to 16 residues. Per the germline V gene, CDR1 is SEHNR and CDR2 is FQNEAQ (reference sequence). After removal of 4 bases from V and 5 bases from J, the junction contained 11 bases not matched to a gene. CDR3 protein: CASSSLGTGWETEAFF. The CDR3 nucleotides are TGTGCCAGCAGCTCCTTGGGGACAGGGTGGGAAACTGAAGCTTTCTTT.

V and J are TRBV6-4 and TRBJ2-1, with 8 bases identical to TRBD2. The J segment lost 6 bases and the V segment lost 5 bases, leaving 3 bases of the junction unmatched. Germline CDR1 reads MRHNA; CDR2 reads SNTAGT. The CDR3 contains 13 residues. The chain's CDR3 is CASSSGTSNEQFF. Here the CDR3 DNA reads TGTGCCAGCAGTTCCGGGACTAGCAATGAGCAGTTCTTC.

This clone occurred once. The chain joins TRBV6-5 to TRBJ1-1, with D hard to call. The CDR3 loop spans 13 amino acids. Trimming shortened V by 6 bases and J by 3 bases, and 11 bases separated the two germline ends. Germline V gives CDR1 MNHEY, CDR2 SVGAGI. The CDR3 spells CASRVDTHTEAFF. In DNA form, the CDR3 reads TGTGCCAGCAGGGTCGACACCCACACTGAAGCTTTCTTT.

The chain links TRBV27 to TRBJ2-7, with 8 positions matching TRBD2. J lost 4 bases, V lost 6 bases, and 14 bases had no gene match. This CDR3 region has 16 residues. Germline V lookup: CDR1 MNHEY, CDR2 SMNVEV (reference sequence). The CDR3 protein is CASRVGAGVGFYEQYF. The CDR3 DNA reads as TGTGCCAGCAGGGTGGGAGCGGGAGTGGGTTTTTACGAGCAGTACTTC.

The rearrangement uses TRBV19 and TRBJ2-7; D is possibly TRBD2 (5 bases). The CDR3 loop spans 13 amino acids. V lost 0 bases and J 6 bases, leaving 9 bases between the germline ends. The germline V gene has CDR1 LNHDA and CDR2 SQIVND (reference sequence). The CDR3 sequence is CASSIDRGIEQYF. The CDR3, as DNA: TGTGCCAGTAGTATAGATCGGGGAATCGAGCAGTACTTC.

This sequence joins TRBV23-1 and TRBJ2-7; 10 nucleotides line up with TRBD1. TRBV23-1 is flagged as an ORF with uncertain function. V was clipped by 8 bases and J by 3 bases; unmatched bases: 7. The CDR3 is made up of 14 amino acids. In DNA form, the CDR3 reads TGCGCCAGCCCCGGGACAGGGGTCATCTACGAGCAGTACTTC. Its protein is CASPGTGVIYEQYF.

This clone was counted a few times. This chain uses TRBV10-3 with TRBJ2-7; TRBD1 aligns across 9 bases. The CDR3 extends over 14 amino acids. V shed 2 bases, J shed 7 bases, and the junction held 6 bases outside the gene matches. Germline V gene data show CDR1 as ENHRY and CDR2 as SYGVKD. The CDR3 region has the DNA TGTGCCATCAGTGAGAACAGGGGGCTTTCGGAGCAGTACTTC. Its protein is CAISENRGLSEQYF.

This clone occurred once. V gene TRBV7-2 combines with J gene TRBJ2-4; possible D gene TRBD2, 6 bases. The CDR3 has 14 residues. In germline, CDR1 is SGHTA, CDR2 FQGNSA. Trimming pared 7 bases from V and 0 bases from J, leaving 10 bases between. CDR3 coding DNA: TGTGCCAGCACCCCGGGACTAGCCAAAAACATTCAGTACTTC. It encodes CASTPGLAKNIQYF.

The J gene is TRBJ2-1, the V gene TRBV7-9; 9 positions match TRBD1. The CDR3 covers 16 residues. V lost 1 base, J lost 7 bases, and 8 bases stayed unmatched. CDR1 SEHNR and CDR2 FQNEAQ come from the germline V gene (reference sequence). CDR3 sequence reads: CASSLGTGTGINEQFF. CDR3 DNA: TGTGCCAGCAGCTTAGGAACCGGGACAGGGATAAATGAGCAGTTCTTC.

The chain couples TRBV4-3 to TRBJ2-1; 13 bases agree with TRBD2. There are 17 residues in the CDR3. Germline V lookup: CDR1 LGHNA, CDR2 YSLEER. V lost 1 base to trimming and J lost 5 bases; unmatched junction nucleotides: 5. The CDR3 sequence is CASSQGEGLAGHNEQFF. CDR3 sequence (DNA): TGCGCCAGCAGCCAAGGCGAGGGACTAGCGGGACACAATGAGCAGTTCTTC.

The chain couples TRBV28 to TRBJ2-2; weak D call: TRBD1 (5 bases). From germline, CDR1 is MDHEN and CDR2 SYDVKM. The CDR3 covers 13 residues. V dropped 7 bases and J dropped 1 base, with 7 bases sitting between them. The chain's CDR3 is CASTQGNTGELFF. As DNA, the CDR3 is TGTGCCAGCACCCAGGGGAACACCGGGGAGCTGTTTTTT.

The chain employs TRBV19 and TRBJ2-7; 7 bases align to TRBD1. CDR3 length equals 15 residues. Germline CDR1 reads LNHDA; CDR2 reads SQIVND (reference sequence). The V and J ends lost 1 base and 4 bases, in that order; junction bases with no gene match: 7. CDR3 region: CASSIANRGTYEQYF. The CDR3 DNA reads as TGTGCCAGTAGTATAGCTAACAGGGGCACGTACGAGCAGTACTTC.

The rearrangement uses TRBV5-4 and TRBJ2-3, with 7 positions matching TRBD2. Unmatched junction bases numbered 3, after V lost 0 bases and J lost 2 bases. Per germline, CDR1 SGHNT and CDR2 YYREEE (reference sequence). The CDR3 consists of 15 residues. CDR3 region: CASSLATSYTDTQYF. The CDR3 nucleotides read TGTGCCAGCAGCTTGGCGACTAGCTACACAGATACGCAGTATTTT.

This rearrangement joins TRBV7-2 to TRBJ2-3; D perhaps matches TRBD2 (6 bases). Trimming shortened V by 3 bases and J by 2 bases, and 6 bases separated the two germline ends. Germline V gene lookup returns CDR1 SGHTA and CDR2 FQGNSA. The CDR3 has 13 amino acids. This CDR3 reads CASSLDYTDTQYF. CDR3 bases: TGTGCCAGCAGCTTGGACTACACAGATACGCAGTATTTT.

This chain joins TRBV5-1 and TRBJ1-4; 7 bases line up with TRBD1. Germline V gene data show CDR1 as SGHRS and CDR2 as YFSETQ. Trimming took 4 bases from V and 4 from J; bases not matched to a gene: 16. The CDR3 totals 18 residues. DNA of the CDR3: TGCGCCAGCAGCCGACAAAATCTCTCGGGACAGTTTAATGAAAAACTGTTTTTT. Protein: CASSRQNLSGQFNEKLFF.